This T cell receptor (beta chain) was captured by sequencing in a study of T-cell reconstitution after alpha-beta-depleted transplantation in children. There are many counts of this clonotype. Unique molecular identifiers were used in preparing the TCRbeta library. TCRdb re-analysed the PCR reads in MiXCR, keeping a single row per CDR3 protein. The sample holds fewer than 750,000 distinct CDR3 sequences; 23% are singletons and the top ten take 14%. This CDR3 spans 15 amino acids. The ends lost 4 bases at V and 6 bases at J; junction bases unmatched: 9. Germline CDR1 is DFQATT and CDR2 is SNEGSKA (reference sequence).

This TCR came from a boy under three years old who had a stem cell transplant for acute myeloid leukemia, so the T cells may come from the graft donor. The sequencing used PBMCs, mostly from graft donor cells, collected 360 days after TCRalphabeta/CD19-depleted stem cell transplant. The chain recombines TRBV20-1 with TRBJ1-6, with 7 bases aligning to TRBD1. In DNA, the CDR3 is TGCAGTGCTACTGTCAGACAGGGTCTTAATTCACCCCTCCACTTT. Translated, it gives CSATVRQGLNSPLHF.